Below are 29 T cell receptor beta chains sequenced from a single sample in a study of T cells in tumors after PD-1 blockade (dated by TCRdb to between 2018 and 2020). Receptors were amplified or captured by the immunoSEQ multiplex PCR assay. Sourced from immuneACCESS, this table was stored by TCRdb with only in-frame sequences that have V and J called. A share of the clones is absent; for the studies checked, an unresolved V gene accounts for under half, and the remainder has no known explanation. Counted in this sample were 55,000 to 70,000 clones; around 80% of them appeared once. The ten largest account for about an eighth of the sample. In the paper's terms, the time point label means: before anti-PD-1 therapy. The sequencing used PBMCs, collected before anti-PD-1 treatment. The receptors here all came from a human donor with basal cell carcinoma.

This sequence joins TRBV11-1 and TRBJ1-1; the match to TRBD1 covers 7 bases. V was pared by 2 bases and J by 5 bases, with 8 bases of the junction left unmatched. Germline V gives CDR1 SGHAT, CDR2 FQDESV (reference sequence). CDR3 length: 15 amino acids. For the CDR3, the DNA is TGTGCCAGCAGCTTACGAGGCCAGGGGGGGACTGAAGCTTTCTTT. Its protein product is CASSLRGQGGTEAFF.

The rearrangement links TRBV9 to TRBJ2-7; D is tentatively TRBD1 or TRBD2 (5 bases each). The CDR3 has 13 residues. V lost 3 bases and J lost 5, with 12 bases in between. Germline values: CDR1 SGDLS, CDR2 YYNGEE. CDR3 coding DNA: TGTGCCAGCAGCGCCAATGGGGGAAACGAGCAGTACTTC. As protein: CASSANGGNEQYF.

The chain couples TRBV6-6 to TRBJ1-1; no clear D gene. Germline CDR1 is MNHNY and CDR2 is SVGAGI (reference sequence). The V end lost 6 bases, the J end lost 1 base, and 9 bases lay between the germline ends. This CDR3 spans 13 amino acids. CDR3 coding DNA: TGTGCCAGCAGCATACAGAGGAACACTGAAGCTTTCTTT. Residues: CASSIQRNTEAFF.

This clone was detected only once. The rearrangement uses TRBV5-6 and TRBJ2-7, with D possibly being TRBD1 (6 bases). CDR1 and CDR2 (germline): SGHDT, YYEEEE. This CDR3 comprises 15 residues. Trimming took 5 bases from V and 2 from J, leaving 17 bases between them. The CDR3 spells CASRHGQTLTYEQYF. CDR3 DNA: TGTGCCAGCAGACACGGACAGACGCTAACCTACGAGCAGTACTTC.

Points on this clone: This sample also contains other DNA sequences that code for the same CDR3. Here the CDR3 reads CASSLVAGGPETQYF. CDR3 in DNA: TGCGCCAGCAGCTTGGTAGCGGGGGGGCCGGAGACCCAGTACTTC. J is TRBJ2-5 and V is TRBV5-1; 11 bases agree with TRBD2. V lost 0 bases to trimming and J lost 5 bases; unmatched junction nucleotides: 3. CDR3 length: 15 residues. The V gene's germline CDR1 is SGHRS and CDR2 YFSETQ.

This sequence joins TRBV9 and TRBJ2-1, with D perhaps given as TRBD1 or TRBD2 (5 bases each). The CDR3 extends over 15 amino acids. V lost 3 bases to trimming and J lost 3 bases, with 13 bases between them. From germline, CDR1 is SGDLS and CDR2 YYNGEE. The CDR3, as DNA: TGTGCCAGCAGCGGAGAGAGGGGTCACTACAATGAGCAGTTCTTC. Residues: CASSGERGHYNEQFF.

This clone has at least ten counts. The rearrangement links TRBV19 to TRBJ2-7; D unclear. Germline lookup yields CDR1 LNHDA and CDR2 SQIVND (reference sequence). The CDR3 runs 14 residues. The V end lost 7 bases, the J end lost 1 base, and 14 bases lay between the germline ends. The CDR3 protein is CASKTSLGSYEQYF. The CDR3 bases are TGTGCCAGTAAAACCTCACTGGGATCCTACGAGCAGTACTTC.

This clone appeared once. The chain combines TRBV11-1 with TRBJ1-6; D is uncertain. This CDR3 spans 14 amino acids. Germline-derived CDR1 and CDR2 are SGHAT and FQDESV (reference sequence). V lost 1 base to trimming and J lost 3 bases, with 4 bases between them. CDR3 DNA sequence: TGTGCCAGCAGCTTAGGAGGCTATAATTCACCCCTCCACTTT. Amino acid sequence: CASSLGGYNSPLHF.

By proportion, this clone is medium-sized. J is TRBJ2-5 and V is TRBV3-1 (or the pseudogene TRBV3-2); 13 nucleotides match TRBD2. This CDR3 spans 14 amino acids. The trim removed 4 bases at V and 7 bases at J, leaving 3 bases unmatched. In germline, CDR1 is LGHDT, CDR2 YNNKEL (reference sequence). The chain's CDR3 is CASSPGLAGMTQYF. As DNA, the CDR3 is TGTGCCAGCAGCCCGGGACTAGCGGGGATGACCCAGTACTTC.

The DNA for the CDR3 is TGTGCCAGCAGTCCCCGGGACAGGGGTTATAATGAGCAGTTCTTC. Its translation: CASSPRDRGYNEQFF. This chain links TRBV6-5 with TRBJ2-1, with TRBD1 matching over 10 bases. J lost 7 bases, V lost 5 bases, and 8 bases had no gene match. This CDR3 has 15 amino acids. Germline CDR1 and CDR2: MNHEY and SVGAGI.

In this sample, this clone turned up a few times. The rearrangement uses TRBV19 and TRBJ1-3, with D perhaps matching TRBD1 (6 bases). Germline lookup yields CDR1 LNHDA and CDR2 SQIVND (reference sequence). This CDR3 has 15 residues. V was cut by 6 bases and J by 0 bases, with 12 bases left in between. This CDR3 reads CASRPDRYSGNTIYF. The CDR3 DNA follows: TGTGCCAGTAGGCCTGACAGGTACTCTGGAAACACCATATATTTT.

The chain recombines TRBV7-9 with TRBJ2-4; tentative D call: TRBD1 (6 bases). V lost 5 bases to trimming and J lost 6 bases, with 14 bases between them. The germline V gene encodes CDR1 SEHNR and CDR2 FQNEAQ (reference sequence). CDR3 length: 14 amino acids. CDR3 sequence: CASSLGQWGNIQYF. The CDR3 DNA reads TGTGCCAGCAGCCTCGGACAGTGGGGAAACATTCAGTACTTC.

This clone was picked up a small number of times. V gene TRBV7-8 combines with J gene TRBJ2-7, with D uncertain. V dropped 5 bases and J dropped 4 bases, with 12 bases sitting between them. The CDR3 covers 13 residues. CDR1 is SGHVS and CDR2 is FQNEAQ in the germline V gene. CDR3 residues: CASSLMTGYEQYF. In nucleotides, the CDR3 is TGTGCCAGCAGCCTAATGACGGGTTACGAGCAGTACTTC.

V gene TRBV6-5 combines with J gene TRBJ2-7; D uncertain. Germline V CDR1 and CDR2: MNHEY, SVGAGI. Trimming took 8 bases from V and 3 from J, leaving 11 bases between them. The CDR3 is made up of 12 amino acids. As DNA, the CDR3 is TGTGCCAGCCTGTCAGAGTTCTACGAGCAGTACTTC. Protein product: CASLSEFYEQYF.

This chain links TRBV19 with TRBJ1-3; D unclear. From germline, CDR1 is LNHDA and CDR2 SQIVND (reference sequence). The CDR3 has 16 amino acids. The V end was cut by 4 bases, the J end by 0 bases, with 13 bases between. This chain's CDR3 is CASSRRPGNSGNTIYF. CDR3 sequence (DNA): TGTGCCAGTAGTAGAAGACCCGGGAACTCTGGAAACACCATATATTTT.

The V gene is TRBV21-1, the J gene TRBJ1-1; the table's D call of TRBD1 was not tested on the DNA. TRBV21-1 is deemed a pseudogene. This CDR3 spans 14 amino acids. CDR3: CASGDRVSGTEAFF. The CDR3 nucleotides are TGTGCCAGCGGGGACAGGGTTTCGGGCACTGAAGCTTTCTTT.

With respect to this clone: The identical CDR3 is also encoded by other nucleotide sequences in the sample. The genes are TRBV4-1 and TRBJ1-2, with a weak D call TRBD1 (6 bases). Per the germline V gene, CDR1 is MGHRA and CDR2 is YSYEKL. Trimming shortened V by 0 bases and J by 3 bases, and 17 bases separated the two germline ends. CDR3 size: 17 residues. The CDR3: CASSQDRAGAQDYGYTF. Written as DNA, the CDR3 is TGCGCCAGCAGCCAAGATCGGGCGGGGGCGCAGGACTATGGCTACACCTTC.

The CDR3, as DNA: TGTGCCAGCAGAAGGGGGCCAAGTTCACCCCTCCACTTT. Its protein is CASRRGPSSPLHF. This rearrangement joins TRBV6-4 to TRBJ1-6; the match to TRBD1 covers 7 bases. Germline V lookup: CDR1 MRHNA, CDR2 SNTAGT. The V gene end was trimmed by 6 bases and the J gene end by 9 bases; junction bases not matched to a gene: 5. The CDR3 totals 13 residues.

The gene calls are TRBV12-3 or TRBV12-4 and TRBJ1-2, with TRBD1 identical over 8 bases. Trimming at V came to 6 bases and at J to 8 bases, leaving 5 bases not matched to a gene. The CDR3 contains 12 residues. The CDR3 is CASSRTGTGYTF. The CDR3 DNA reads as TGTGCCAGCAGCCGGACAGGGACCGGCTACACCTTC.

This clone was found once. The rearrangement uses TRBV2 and TRBJ2-7, with TRBD1 matching 11 bases. CDR1 is SNHLY, CDR2 FYNNEI, per germline. Trimming cost V 8 bases and J 1 base; bases outside gene matches: 7. The CDR3 is 15 residues long. CDR3 region: CASGGGQGASYEQYF. The CDR3, as DNA: TGTGCCAGCGGGGGAGGACAGGGGGCATCCTACGAGCAGTACTTC. Full variable domain (rest looked up from reference TRBV2 and TRBJ2-7): EPEVTQTPSHQVTQMGQEVILRCVPISNHLYFYWYRQILGQKVEFLVSFYNNEISEKSEIFDDQFSVERPDGSNFTLKIRSTKLEDSAMYFCASGGGQGASYEQYFGPGTRLTVT.

The chain is built from TRBV2 and TRBJ1-2; no definite D call. The CDR3 consists of 14 residues. V lost 1 base to trimming and J lost 7 bases, with 13 bases between them. Germline V gene lookup returns CDR1 SNHLY and CDR2 FYNNEI. The CDR3 region is CASSEEARRSGYTF. CDR3 in DNA: TGTGCCAGCAGTGAAGAGGCCCGGCGGAGTGGCTACACCTTC.

This sequence joins TRBV19 and TRBJ1-4, with D perhaps matching TRBD1 (5 bases). CDR1 LNHDA and CDR2 SQIVND come from the germline V gene (reference sequence). This CDR3 contains 14 residues. V was pared by 5 bases and J by 7 bases, with 14 bases between. CDR3 amino acids: CASSPRQSGEKLFF. CDR3 bases: TGTGCCAGTAGTCCCAGACAGTCCGGTGAAAAACTGTTTTTT.

The chain has TRBV15 and TRBJ2-1; D gene ambiguous. This CDR3 has 14 residues. Germline V gene lookup returns CDR1 LNHNV and CDR2 YYDKDF (reference sequence). Trimming removed 0 bases at V and 4 bases at J, with 7 bases between. This chain's CDR3 is CATSRDQRYNEQFF. The CDR3 DNA sequence: TGTGCCACCAGCAGAGACCAAAGGTACAATGAGCAGTTCTTC.

This chain connects TRBV29-1 to TRBJ2-5; 8 nucleotides agree with TRBD1. From germline, CDR1 is SQVTM and CDR2 ANQGSEA. CDR3 length equals 12 residues. J gave up 5 bases and V 7 bases, and 6 bases lay outside the gene matches. The CDR3 region is CSGTGLGETQYF. Here the CDR3 DNA reads TGCAGCGGGACAGGGTTGGGGGAGACCCAGTACTTC.

This rearrangement joins TRBV12-3 or TRBV12-4 to TRBJ2-7; no firm D call. V was pared by 8 bases and J by 0 bases, with 11 bases between. CDR3 size: 13 residues. CDR3 sequence (DNA): TGTGCCAGCGCTACCTTTCTCTCCTACGAGCAGTACTTC. Protein product: CASATFLSYEQYF.

The chain couples TRBV29-1 to TRBJ2-5; the D is unclear. With 0 bases removed from V and 5 bases from J, the gap between germline ends came to 10 bases. CDR1 is SQVTM and CDR2 is ANQGSEA in the germline V gene. The CDR3 consists of 13 residues. The CDR3 spells CSVEDLPLETQYF. The CDR3 DNA reads as TGCAGCGTTGAAGATCTACCTCTGGAGACCCAGTACTTC.

This clone showed up just once. This chain uses TRBV10-3 with TRBJ1-2; the D is unclear. Between the trimmed V and J ends, which lost 0 bases and 5 bases, there was a span of 4 bases. In germline, CDR1 is ENHRY, CDR2 SYGVKD. The CDR3 covers 12 residues. The CDR3 sequence is CAISESTYGYTF. The DNA for the CDR3 is TGTGCCATCAGTGAGTCCACTTATGGCTACACCTTC.

V and J are TRBV6-6 and TRBJ2-6, with D tentatively TRBD2 (6 bases). This CDR3 comprises 20 residues. CDR1 is MNHNY, CDR2 SVGAGI, per germline (reference sequence). V gave up 6 bases and J gave up 0 bases, with 24 bases separating them. The CDR3: CASSRNPPIRDFSGANVLTF. In DNA form, the CDR3 reads TGTGCCAGCAGCCGAAATCCACCAATAAGGGACTTCTCTGGGGCCAACGTCCTGACTTTC.

The V and J genes are TRBV11-3 and TRBJ2-7, with D possibly called TRBD1 or TRBD2 (5 bases each). V lost 3 bases and J lost 1, with 10 bases in between. Germline CDR1 reads SGHNT; CDR2 reads YENEEA. The CDR3 has 14 amino acids. CDR3 in DNA: TGTGCCAGCAGCTTCGGGACCGATTCCTACGAGCAGTACTTC. Its protein product is CASSFGTDSYEQYF.